Listed below are T cell receptor beta chains from one sample, sequenced in a study of blood T cell repertoires in COVID-19. Only in-frame clones appear in the TCRdb table, and some are missing; sequencing was by immunoSEQ multiplex PCR. The repertoire consists of approximately 210,000 clones, with about four fifths occurring once and the leading ten covering approximately 3.8%. The sample taken for sequencing was peripheral blood. The receptor source for this set is an elderly woman with acute or convalescent COVID-19. The CDR3 runs from the conserved cysteine through the conserved F or W. The order of the fields is J gene, V gene, D gene, clone size, CDR3 protein, CDR3 DNA. D genes are given only for firm matches. Size values are once, few and many counts, or a class for expanded clones, and some rows have none.

TRBJ2-3	TRBV4-2	TRBD2	NA	CASSQDPIAGGRRDTQYF	TGTGCCAGCAGCCAAGATCCCATAGCGGGGGGGCGGAGAGATACGCAGTATTTT
TRBJ1-4	TRBV6-5	NA	once	CASSLRGIGEKLFF	TGTGCCAGCAGCCTCAGGGGTATCGGTGAAAAACTGTTTTTT
TRBJ2-3	TRBV6-1	NA	NA	CASKLDSTIPDTQYF	TGTGCCAGCAAGCTAGACTCCACAATCCCAGATACGCAGTATTTT
TRBJ2-1	TRBV18	TRBD2	NA	CASSPGYSGGIGSEQFF	TGTGCCAGCTCACCGGGGTATAGCGGGGGCATAGGGAGTGAGCAGTTCTTC
TRBJ2-7	TRBV9	TRBD2	NA	CASSVGGLAGTYEQYF	TGTGCCAGCAGCGTAGGGGGCCTAGCGGGGACCTACGAGCAGTACTTC
TRBJ1-1	TRBV20-1	NA	NA	CSASPGSEAFF	TGCAGTGCTAGTCCAGGGTCTGAAGCTTTCTTT
TRBJ1-3	TRBV7-2	NA	NA	CASSFLSGRDTIYF	TGTGCCAGCAGCTTCTTGTCAGGGAGGGACACCATATATTTT
TRBJ2-1	TRBV6-6	TRBD1	NA	CASSLGQAYNEQFF	TGTGCCAGCAGTCTCGGACAGGCTTACAATGAGCAGTTCTTC
TRBJ1-1	TRBV6-5	NA	few	CASMAVLGTEAFF	TGTGCCAGCATGGCGGTATTGGGCACTGAAGCTTTCTTT
TRBJ2-3	TRBV2	TRBD2	once	CASTEGLAGLSTDTQYF	TGTGCCAGCACCGAGGGACTAGCGGGCCTTAGCACAGATACGCAGTATTTT
TRBJ1-4	TRBV3-1/TRBV3-2	TRBD1	once	CASSQFPQTGTNEKLFF	TGTGCCAGCAGCCAATTCCCCCAGACAGGGACTAATGAAAAACTGTTTTTT
TRBJ2-3	TRBV7-9	TRBD2	NA	CASSRTSGGFNKGDTQYF	TGTGCCAGCAGCCGGACTAGCGGGGGTTTCAATAAGGGAGATACGCAGTATTTT
TRBJ2-1	TRBV3-1/TRBV3-2	NA	NA	CASSQAQNSGVEEQFF	TGTGCCAGCAGCCAAGCCCAAAATAGCGGTGTGGAGGAGCAGTTCTTC
TRBJ1-2	TRBV5-1	TRBD1	NA	CASRPDRSNYGYTF	TGCGCCAGCAGGCCGGACAGGAGCAACTATGGCTACACCTTC